This T cell receptor beta chain stems from a study of radiation and T cells in renal cell carcinoma. On the study more broadly: Nephrectomy followed 15 Gy stereotactic body radiation by 4 weeks.

Assay used: immunoSEQ multiplex PCR; TCRdb lists only in-frame clones, some missing. There are about 140,000 clones in the sample; roughly 80% occur only once, and 20% to 25% lies in the top ten. The time point: baseline pretreatment blood. Treatment of the sample: 15 Gy SBRT to primary tumor, nephrectomy 4 weeks later. Radiation-treated patients gave blood at baseline, week 2 and week 4. The patient's renal cell carcinoma had clear cell pathology. Study-level points and caveats: In blood, top tumor clones expanded by 2 weeks, shrinking by 4.

The sample holds one count of this clone. Its antigen is not identified. The ends were cut back, 4 bases at V and 8 bases at J, with 11 bases in the middle. Germline V lookup: CDR1 SGHTA, CDR2 FQGNSA. This CDR3 comprises 13 residues. The sequence derives from a woman in her forties or fifties with renal cell carcinoma. Sequenced here: blood, sampled from a patient whose treatment included radiotherapy and nephrectomy. The chain has TRBV7-2 and TRBJ2-2; tentatively, D is TRBD2 (5 bases). The CDR3 here is CASSSGLSGELFF. The DNA of the CDR3 is TGTGCCAGCAGCTCAGGACTCTCGGGGGAGCTGTTTTTT.